This T cell receptor (beta chain) was observed in a study of blood T cell repertoires in COVID-19. Trimming shortened V by 1 base and J by 1 base, and 11 bases separated the two germline ends. Germline CDR1 reads LGHNA; CDR2 reads YSLEER. The CDR3 has 15 amino acids. Original handling: It was from reference gene primer amplification that nucleated cell counts were estimated. Libraries were prepared by immunoSEQ multiplex PCR; TCRdb keeps only in-frame clonotypes and omits some of them. V and J calls and clone size come straight from that table; D and trimming were deduced from the DNA. The sample yields about 52,000 clones, approximately 89% seen once.

The chain links TRBV4-3 to TRBJ2-7, with TRBD2 as a possible D gene (5 bases). Sequenced material: peripheral blood. The TCR sequence derives from a man of 80 years or more with active or convalescent COVID-19. CDR3 protein: CASSQARTGSYEQYF. CDR3 DNA sequence: TGCGCCAGCAGCCAAGCACGGACGGGGTCCTACGAGCAGTACTTC.